These 25 T cell receptor beta chains share one sample of origin, sequenced in a study of T cell repertoires in cytomegalovirus infection. MiXCR, run by TCRdb on the reads, gives a single entry per CDR3 protein. There are approximately 50,000 distinct CDR3 sequences in the sample; around a fifth occur only once, and roughly 77% lies in the top ten. Their cognate antigens are unknown. Source: CD8+ T cells from cultured PBMCs, taken from culture after CMV antigen stimulation. The receptors shown here come from a human donor in good health (CMV status not recorded). Some clones in this sample may be carry-over from other donors' samples.

The chain couples TRBV6-2 or TRBV6-3 to TRBJ1-1; D not resolved. Germline CDR1 MNHEY, CDR2 SVGEGT. This CDR3 comprises 14 residues. CDR3 DNA: TGTGAAAGCACACCTTCGGGCAGGCTGTACGAAGCTTTCTTT. This gives the protein CESTPSGRLYEAFF.

This clonotype came up a few times. CDR3 nucleotides: TGTGCCAGCAGTTATGGGAGCGGGGCCCCCTTAGTAGATACGCAGTATTTT. Translated: CASSYGSGAPLVDTQYF. This chain joins TRBV6-6 and TRBJ2-3, with 7 bases fitting TRBD2. The V segment lost 3 bases and the J segment 5 bases; nucleotides outside the gene matches: 14. This CDR3 contains 17 residues. CDR1 MNHNY and CDR2 SVGAGI come from the germline V gene (reference sequence).

This clonotype appeared a few times. This chain uses TRBV4-1 with TRBJ1-5; D is uncertain. Trimming pared 1 base from V and 2 bases from J, leaving 12 bases between. The CDR3 has 16 amino acids. Germline assignment: CDR1 MGHRA and CDR2 YSYEKL. Here the CDR3 reads CASSQGEGWGNQPQHF. DNA for the CDR3: TGCGCCAGCAGCCAAGGAGAGGGCTGGGGCAATCAGCCCCAGCATTTT.

The V and J genes are TRBV7-6 and TRBJ2-1; 12 nucleotides agree with TRBD2. Germline V lookup: CDR1 SGHVS, CDR2 FNYEAQ. V trimming: 5 bases; J trimming: 7 bases; junction bases outside the gene matches: 3. The CDR3 spans 14 residues. This CDR3 is CASSPSGGANEQFF. The CDR3 DNA sequence: TGTGCCAGCAGCCCTAGCGGGGGGGCGAATGAGCAGTTCTTC.

This clonotype was picked up a small number of times. V and J are TRBV4-1 and TRBJ1-1; a possible D gene is TRBD1 (6 bases). The CDR3 contains 13 residues. CDR1 is MGHRA, CDR2 YSYEKL, per germline. Deletions cut 0 bases from V and 7 bases from J, with 9 bases between. The CDR3, as DNA: TGCGCCAGCAGCCAAGACCAAGGGGGTGAAGCTTTCTTT. Residues: CASSQDQGGEAFF.

V gene TRBV5-1 combines with J gene TRBJ1-1; D perhaps matches TRBD1 (6 bases). CDR3 length: 11 residues. From germline, CDR1 is SGHRS and CDR2 YFSETQ. Between the trimmed V and J ends, which lost 7 bases and 8 bases, there was a span of 12 bases. The CDR3 region has the DNA TGCGCCAGCGCGACCGGGACAGAAGCTTTCTTT. It translates to CASATGTEAFF.

This clonotype was detected only a few times. The chain uses TRBV7-9 and TRBJ1-5; maybe TRBD1 (5 bases). The CDR3 contains 12 residues. Germline CDR1 and CDR2: SEHNR and FQNEAQ (reference sequence). Deletions cut 6 bases from V and 4 bases from J, with 7 bases between. The CDR3: CASSSGNQPQHF. CDR3 in DNA: TGTGCCAGCAGTTCAGGGAATCAGCCCCAGCATTTT.

The V call is TRBV28, the J call TRBJ1-5; 10 bases are a match to TRBD1. V was clipped by 4 bases and J by 6 bases; unmatched bases: 3. CDR3 length equals 14 residues. Germline loops: CDR1 MDHEN, CDR2 SYDVKM. CDR3 in DNA: TGTGCCAGCAGTTCCGGACAGGGGGGTCAGCCCCAGCATTTT. It is translated as CASSSGQGGQPQHF.

This clonotype was observed a few times. V gene TRBV7-8 combines with J gene TRBJ1-2; 9 bases line up with TRBD1. Germline CDR1 reads SGHVS; CDR2 reads FQNEAQ. The CDR3 covers 14 residues. V lost 4 bases, J lost 4 bases, and 4 bases stayed unmatched. CDR3 DNA sequence: TGTGCCAGCAGCTCGGGACAGGGCGGCTATGGCTACACCTTC. It translates to CASSSGQGGYGYTF.

The chain combines TRBV4-3 with TRBJ2-7; perhaps TRBD1 as D (5 bases). CDR1 and CDR2 (germline): LGHNA, YSLEER. The CDR3 loop spans 13 amino acids. V dropped 2 bases and J dropped 5 bases, with 10 bases sitting between them. CDR3 in amino acids: CASSQSGWDEQYF. The CDR3 bases are TGCGCCAGCAGCCAATCAGGGTGGGACGAGCAGTACTTC.

In this sample, this clonotype turned up a few times. The rearrangement links TRBV11-2 to TRBJ2-2; D could derive from TRBD1 or TRBD2 (5 bases each). There are 12 residues in the CDR3. V lost 3 bases to trimming and J lost 8 bases, with 7 bases between them. The germline CDR1 and CDR2 sequences are SGHAT and FQNNGV. The CDR3: CASSLGVGELFF. DNA of the CDR3: TGTGCCAGCAGCTTGGGGGTTGGGGAGCTGTTTTTT.

The chain joins TRBV4-1 to TRBJ2-7; D remains ambiguous. Trimming shortened V by 4 bases and J by 5 bases, and 15 bases separated the two germline ends. CDR1 is MGHRA and CDR2 is YSYEKL in the germline V gene. This CDR3 spans 14 amino acids. This CDR3 reads CASSPLPRANEQYF. As DNA, the CDR3 is TGCGCCAGCAGCCCCCTTCCGCGAGCTAACGAGCAGTACTTC.

A few counts support this clonotype. The chain links TRBV7-2 to TRBJ2-7; the D gene is possibly TRBD2 (7 bases). The CDR3 has 15 amino acids. V gave up 4 bases and J gave up 6 bases, with 19 bases separating them. CDR1 is SGHTA and CDR2 is FQGNSA in the germline V gene. The CDR3 sequence: CASSYLLRGGSEQYF. In nucleotides, the CDR3 is TGTGCCAGCAGCTACCTACTCAGGGGAGGGAGCGAGCAGTACTTC.

This chain uses TRBV19 with TRBJ1-4; the D gene is possibly TRBD1 (6 bases). Trimming took off 3 bases at V and 0 bases at J, with 14 bases between the two ends. Germline CDR1 LNHDA, CDR2 SQIVND (reference sequence). This CDR3 is 17 amino acids long. Here the CDR3 DNA reads TGTGCCAGTAGTATGGACAGAAAATCTGCAACTAATGAAAAACTGTTTTTT. This sequence encodes CASSMDRKSATNEKLFF. The entire variable domain, with the rest obtained from reference TRBV19 and TRBJ1-4, is as follows: DGGITQSPKYLFRKEGQNVTLSCEQNLNHDAMYWYRQDPGQGLRLIYYSQIVNDFQKGDIAEGYSVSREKKESFPLTVTSAQKNPTAFYLCASSMDRKSATNEKLFFGSGTQLSVL.

This clonotype has a handful of counts. The gene calls are TRBV6-5 and TRBJ2-3; 9 bases align to TRBD2. Germline V gives CDR1 MNHEY, CDR2 SVGAGI. The CDR3 totals 19 residues. The trim removed 4 bases at V and 0 bases at J, leaving 14 bases unmatched. The CDR3 region has the DNA TGTGCCAGCAGTTCACGCCAAGGTTTAGCGGGGGAAAGCACAGATACGCAGTATTTT. It specifies CASSSRQGLAGESTDTQYF.

This clonotype was seen more than once but under ten times. The J gene is TRBJ1-1, the V gene TRBV6-6; tentative D call: TRBD1 (6 bases). Germline values: CDR1 MNHNY, CDR2 SVGAGI (reference sequence). The CDR3 consists of 14 residues. V lost 5 bases to trimming and J lost 1 base, with 11 bases between them. The CDR3 loop reads CASSLRGPNTEAFF. The CDR3 nucleotides read TGTGCCAGCAGTCTCAGGGGACCGAACACTGAAGCTTTCTTT.

This clonotype was found many times. The chain uses TRBV4-1 and TRBJ2-2; D is undetermined. Trimming removed 0 bases from V and 0 bases from J, with 8 bases in between. CDR1 MGHRA and CDR2 YSYEKL come from the germline V gene. This CDR3 has 16 amino acids. The CDR3, as DNA: TGCGCCAGCAGCCAAGAACAAGCCGCGAACACCGGGGAGCTGTTTTTT. This codes for CASSQEQAANTGELFF.

This clonotype showed up just a few times. The chain recombines TRBV7-6 with TRBJ2-7, with 12 nucleotides matching TRBD1. Germline V gene sequence: CDR1 SGHVS, CDR2 FNYEAQ. This CDR3 is 16 amino acids long. Trimming cost V 4 bases and J 3 bases; bases outside gene matches: 7. CDR3 protein: CASSSEGTGGLYEQYF. CDR3 DNA sequence: TGTGCCAGCAGCTCCGAGGGGACAGGGGGCCTCTACGAGCAGTACTTC.

This chain joins TRBV28 and TRBJ2-7; 8 bases fit TRBD2. The trim removed 6 bases at V and 0 bases at J, leaving 1 base unmatched. Germline loops: CDR1 MDHEN, CDR2 SYDVKM. The CDR3 sequence is 13 residues long. CDR3 amino acids: CASRLAVSYEQYF. The CDR3 DNA is TGTGCCAGCAGACTAGCGGTCTCCTACGAGCAGTACTTC.

This clonotype appeared many times. The chain is built from TRBV7-2 and TRBJ1-5, with 9 bases fitting TRBD1. With 5 bases clipped from V and 6 bases from J, the junction kept 5 bases outside the gene matches. The CDR3 covers 14 residues. Per germline, CDR1 SGHTA and CDR2 FQGNSA. CDR3 nucleotide sequence: TGTGCCAGCAGCACGGACAGGGGAAGTCAGCCCCAGCATTTT. As protein: CASSTDRGSQPQHF.

The sample holds a few counts of this clonotype. J is TRBJ2-3 and V is TRBV29-1; TRBD2 might be the D (5 bases). V was trimmed by 7 bases and J by 0 bases, leaving 14 bases between them. This CDR3 region has 14 residues. Germline loops: CDR1 SQVTM, CDR2 ANQGSEA. The CDR3 region is CSALKDSSTDTQYF. The DNA for the CDR3 is TGCAGCGCCCTAAAGGACTCCAGCACAGATACGCAGTATTTT.

V is TRBV15 and J is TRBJ1-4; D unresolved. With 0 bases removed from V and 6 bases from J, the gap between germline ends came to 5 bases. This CDR3 region has 13 residues. CDR1 LNHNV and CDR2 YYDKDF come from the germline V gene (reference sequence). Here the CDR3 reads CATSRDEDEKLFF. The CDR3 nucleotides are TGTGCCACCAGCAGAGATGAGGATGAAAAACTGTTTTTT.

This chain links TRBV7-6 with TRBJ2-7; TRBD2 is a possible D gene (6 bases). The CDR3 sequence is 12 residues long. The germline CDR1 and CDR2 sequences are SGHVS and FNYEAQ. V lost 5 bases to trimming and J lost 4 bases, with 9 bases between them. CDR3 sequence reads: CASSPGEYEQYF. The CDR3 nucleotides read TGTGCCAGCAGCCCGGGGGAGTACGAGCAGTACTTC.

The V gene is TRBV4-1, the J gene TRBJ1-2, with a possible D match to TRBD1 (5 bases). In germline, CDR1 is MGHRA, CDR2 YSYEKL. This CDR3 is built from 15 residues. V lost 1 base and J lost 5, with 14 bases in between. CDR3 protein: CASSQATGYFYGYTF. Here the CDR3 DNA reads TGCGCCAGCAGCCAAGCAACAGGTTATTTTTATGGCTACACCTTC.

Regarding this clonotype: The junction differs from germline at one of its ends, possibly a read error. This rearrangement joins TRBV4-1 to TRBJ1-1, with D hard to call. The CDR3 extends over 16 amino acids. Germline values: CDR1 MGHRA, CDR2 YSYEKL. CDR3 DNA sequence: TGTGCCAGCAGCCAAGTAGGGTCAGGATCGAACACTGAAGCTTTCTTT. Translation gives CASSQVGSGSNTEAFF.